This T cell receptor (beta chain) appears in the sequencing data of a study of blood T cell repertoires in COVID-19. About the study: PBMCs, B-cell-depleted T cells, or T cells provided the cDNA or gDNA that made up the material.

TCRdb's copy holds only in-frame clones and misses some; the assay was immunoSEQ multiplex PCR. The profile shows 150,000 or so clones, around 85% of them singletons. With 3 bases clipped from V and 7 bases from J, the junction kept 6 bases outside the gene matches. Germline lookup yields CDR1 LGHDT and CDR2 YNNKEL (reference sequence). This CDR3 has 15 amino acids. This chain connects TRBV3-1 (or the pseudogene TRBV3-2) to TRBJ1-6, with TRBD1 matching over 7 bases. Sequencing was performed on peripheral blood. This TCR was sampled from a woman in her sixties or seventies with acute or convalescent COVID-19. This CDR3 reads CASSHGDRVNSPLHF. The CDR3 DNA is TGTGCCAGCAGCCACGGAGACAGGGTAAATTCACCCCTCCACTTT.